The 19 T cell receptor beta chains below all came from one sample that was sequenced in a study of blood T cells in healthy people across ages. Primed by a sample-barcoded 5' primer and a J-beta primer mix, a second PCR proceeded for 7 to 11 cycles. TCRdb re-called the 5' RACE reads with MiXCR, one entry per CDR3 protein. Among 590,000 or so distinct CDR3 sequences listed, approximately 30% were seen once. Material for sequencing was blood. The receptors here all came from a woman aged 80 or over in good health.

The rearrangement joins TRBV4-2 to TRBJ2-3; no reliable D call. The CDR3 runs 15 residues. Trimming removed 0 bases from V and 2 bases from J, with 9 bases in between. Germline V CDR1 and CDR2: LGHNA, YNFKEQ. The CDR3 sequence is CASSQEVFSTDTQYF. CDR3 bases: TGTGCCAGCAGCCAAGAGGTTTTTTCCACAGATACGCAGTATTTT.

Many counts were recorded for this clonotype. V is TRBV10-3 and J is TRBJ2-5, with TRBD2 identical over 9 bases. Germline-derived CDR1 and CDR2 are ENHRY and SYGVKD. Germline trimming cut 2 bases from V and 4 bases from J; bases unmatched to any gene: 11. CDR3 length equals 17 residues. The CDR3 spells CAISELGLAGTGETQYF. The DNA of the CDR3 is TGTGCCATCAGTGAGCTGGGACTAGCCGGAACGGGAGAGACCCAGTACTTC.

The chain uses TRBV24-1 and TRBJ2-3; 7 bases map to TRBD2. There are 12 residues in the CDR3. The junction had 0 bases not matched to a gene; V was cut back by 5 bases and J by 5 bases. Germline V gene sequence: CDR1 KGHDR, CDR2 SFDVKD. CDR3 protein: CATSGGGDTQYF. As DNA, the CDR3 is TGTGCCACCAGTGGGGGGGGAGATACGCAGTATTTT.

The genes are TRBV6-6 and TRBJ2-7; D is perhaps TRBD1 (7 bases). The CDR3 covers 15 residues. V lost 7 bases and J 12 bases, leaving 28 bases between the germline ends. Germline V gives CDR1 MNHNY, CDR2 SVGAGI (reference sequence). DNA for the CDR3: TGTGCCAGCATCATACGGAACAGGGGCGGGGAGACCCGGTACTTC. This codes for CASIIRNRGGETRYF.

This clonotype was picked up many times. The chain employs TRBV20-1 and TRBJ1-2; no reliable D call. Germline CDR1 is DFQATT and CDR2 is SNEGSKA (reference sequence). The CDR3 sequence is 12 residues long. V lost 0 bases and J lost 4, with 6 bases in between. CDR3 nucleotide sequence: TGCAGTGCTAGAGATACCAGCTATGGCTACACCTTC. This encodes CSARDTSYGYTF.

Concerning this clonotype: This could be a read error, since a much larger clone is one nucleotide away. The chain recombines TRBV5-5 with TRBJ2-7; 10 positions agree with TRBD1. V shed 6 bases and J 7 bases; nucleotides not matched to a gene: 13. Germline CDR1 and CDR2: SGHKS and YYEKEE (reference sequence). CDR3 length: 15 residues. The CDR3: CASTKRDRGEGEQYF. CDR3 in DNA: TGTGCCAGCACCAAACGGGACAGGGGCGAGGGGGAGCAGTACTTC.

A note on this clonotype: Possible read error: a much larger clone is one base away. This chain joins TRBV6-1 and TRBJ2-7; D assignment may be TRBD1 or TRBD2 (5 bases each). The end of the DNA is better explained by TRBJ2-5, so the J call may be wrong. Germline V gene sequence: CDR1 MNHNS, CDR2 SASEGT. The length of the CDR3 is 14 residues. The CDR3 region has the DNA TGTGCCAGCAGTGAAGGAGTGAGGGGTGAGACCCAGTACTTC. This encodes CASSEGVRGETQYF.

The gene calls are TRBV7-3 and TRBJ2-5; D is unresolved. The CDR3 sequence is 13 residues long. CDR1 and CDR2 (germline): SGHTA, FQGTGA. CDR3: CARLDRRQETQYF. Here the CDR3 DNA reads TGTGCACGGCTCGACCGACGACAAGAGACCCAGTACTTC.

This clonotype came up many times. The rearrangement uses TRBV18 and TRBJ1-4, with D unresolved. Per germline, CDR1 KGHSH and CDR2 LQKENI. V gave up 4 bases and J gave up 3 bases, with 12 bases separating them. The CDR3 is 15 amino acids. The CDR3 loop reads CASSQLRLPNEKLFF. Written as DNA, the CDR3 is TGTGCCAGCTCACAGCTGCGGCTTCCTAATGAAAAACTGTTTTTT.

At least ten counts were recorded for this clonotype. The V call is TRBV5-1, the J call TRBJ2-2; a weak D match, TRBD1 (5 bases). The germline CDR1 and CDR2 sequences are SGHRS and YFSETQ. This CDR3 spans 14 amino acids. V was cut by 0 bases and J by 5 bases, with 8 bases left in between. CDR3 coding DNA: TGCGCCAGCAGCTTGGAAGGGGTAACCGGGGAGCTGTTTTTT. Amino acid sequence: CASSLEGVTGELFF.

At least ten counts were recorded for this clonotype. The CDR3 DNA is TGTGCCAGCAGTCTAGCGGGGGGGCTGGAACAGTACTTC. Translation: CASSLAGGLEQYF. This chain connects TRBV6-6 to TRBJ2-4, with TRBD2 matching 12 bases. The CDR3 contains 13 residues. Per germline, CDR1 MNHNY and CDR2 SVGAGI (reference sequence). V shed 5 bases, J shed 13 bases, and the junction held 6 bases outside the gene matches.

In this sample, this clonotype turned up a few times. A read error may be the cause here, since a much bigger clone is one base away. CDR3 bases: TGCGCCAGCAGCCAGAAGGGGACACAGGGGTCCTACGAGCAGTACTTC. This sequence encodes CASSQKGTQGSYEQYF. The chain links TRBV4-3 to TRBJ2-7, with 7 bases matching TRBD1. This CDR3 has 16 residues. The germline CDR1 and CDR2 sequences are LGHNA and YSLEER. The junction had 9 bases not matched to a gene; V was cut back by 3 bases and J by 1 base.

This clonotype was observed a handful of times. This rearrangement joins TRBV2 to TRBJ1-6; 7 positions match TRBD1. CDR1 is SNHLY, CDR2 FYNNEI, per germline. This CDR3 is built from 16 residues. V lost 8 bases, J lost 2 bases, and 9 bases stayed unmatched. The CDR3, as DNA: TGTGCCAGCTCACCACAGGGGAAGGCCTATAATTCACCCCTCCACTTT. It specifies CASSPQGKAYNSPLHF.

This rearrangement joins TRBV6-5 to TRBJ2-5; 10 bases line up with TRBD2. In germline, CDR1 is MNHEY, CDR2 SVGAGI. Trimming at V came to 6 bases and at J to 2 bases, leaving 9 bases not matched to a gene. The CDR3 length is 16 residues. Written as DNA, the CDR3 is TGTGCCAGCAGCCCTCAACTAGCGGGACTTCAAGAGACCCAGTACTTC. It encodes CASSPQLAGLQETQYF.

The V gene is TRBV6-2 or TRBV6-3, the J gene TRBJ2-1; TRBD2 matches at 9 bases. The CDR3 sequence is 15 residues long. J lost 10 bases, V lost 3 bases, and 10 bases had no gene match. Germline V gives CDR1 MNHEY, CDR2 SVGEGT. CDR3 amino acids: CASSYGRLAVVEQFF. CDR3 nucleotides: TGTGCCAGCAGTTATGGGAGACTAGCGGTTGTAGAGCAGTTCTTC.

This clonotype has a count of ten or more. The chain has TRBV25-1 and TRBJ1-4; 7 nucleotides match TRBD1. The CDR3 is 15 residues long. Germline assignment: CDR1 MGHDK and CDR2 SYGVNS. V trimming: 3 bases; J trimming: 5 bases; junction bases outside the gene matches: 6. The CDR3 sequence: CASSESTGRNEKLFF. The CDR3 DNA reads as TGTGCCAGCAGTGAGTCGACAGGGAGGAATGAAAAACTGTTTTTT. The full variable domain, its missing parts supplied by reference TRBV25-1 and TRBJ1-4, is EADIYQTPRYLVIGTGKKITLECSQTMGHDKMYWYQQDPGMELHLIHYSYGVNSTEKGDLSSESTVSRIRTEHFPLTLESARPSHTSQYLCASSESTGRNEKLFFGSGTQLSVL.

Of note for this clonotype: A read error may be the cause here, since a much bigger clone is one base away. The V call is TRBV9, the J call TRBJ2-7, with no clear D. This CDR3 has 14 residues. The germline V gene has CDR1 SGDLS and CDR2 YYNGEE. The CDR3 bases are TGTGCCAGCAGCGTGGGCAGCAACTCCTGCGAGCAGTACTTC. Encoded protein: CASSVGSNSCEQYF.

V usage is TRBV29-1 and J usage is TRBJ1-2; 7 bases agree with TRBD1. V gave up 6 bases and J gave up 0 bases; unmatched junction bases: 4. Germline CDR1 reads SQVTM; CDR2 reads ANQGSEA. The CDR3 runs 13 residues. CDR3 sequence reads: CSVATGTNYGYTF. As DNA, the CDR3 is TGCAGCGTCGCGACAGGGACTAACTATGGCTACACCTTC.

The genes are TRBV6-1 and TRBJ2-3; D is perhaps TRBD2 (7 bases). The CDR3 spans 15 residues. Between the trimmed V and J ends, which lost 6 bases and 3 bases, there was a span of 16 bases. Per the germline V gene, CDR1 is MNHNS and CDR2 is SASEGT. In nucleotides, the CDR3 is TGTGCCAGCAGGAGGGGGGGGGCCTCTACAGATACGCAGTATTTT. This sequence encodes CASRRGGASTDTQYF.